This section outlines one T cell receptor beta chain sequence together with its context. Its antigen remains unknown. Isolated RNA was reverse transcribed in full, so expressed TCRB transcripts were sequenced. This table comes from immunoSEQ multiplex PCR, and its TCRdb copy is limited to in-frame clones, with some not included. The sample records 130,000 or so clones, 7.5% to 9.5% being singletons. V shed 5 bases and J shed 5 bases, with 11 bases lying between them. CDR3 length: 13 amino acids. Germline V lookup: CDR1 SGHTA, CDR2 FQGNSA. The sample comes from a study of beta chain features in type 1 diabetes. As for the study in general: Age and gender were similar between patients and healthy donors, as were cell yields.

Study findings and constraints: Shortening of TCRB CDR3s, moderate but significant, appeared in all four CD4+ subsets of Type 1 diabetes patients.

Material for sequencing was central memory CD4+ T cells from blood. The sequence derives from a man aged 25-45 years with type 1 diabetes. The chain is built from TRBV7-2 and TRBJ2-3; tentative D call: TRBD1 (6 bases). The CDR3 here is CASSTWTEDTQYF. CDR3 DNA sequence: TGTGCCAGCAGCACCTGGACAGAAGATACGCAGTATTTT.